Shown below are 19 T cell receptor beta chains from a single sample sequenced in a study of shared clonotypes between healthy human individuals. Only in-frame clones appear in the TCRdb table, and some are missing; sequencing was by immunoSEQ multiplex PCR. The data hold around 2.1 million clones, with approximately 96% observed a single time. The sample comprised naive CD4+ T cells sorted from blood. Subset indicated: CD45RA+ positively selected. The source is a man between 18 and 35 years old in good health.

The gene calls are TRBV2 and TRBJ2-3, with D possibly called TRBD1 or TRBD2 (6 bases each). This CDR3 contains 14 residues. Germline CDR1 reads SNHLY; CDR2 reads FYNNEI. V shed 7 bases and J shed 4 bases, with 15 bases lying between them. The CDR3 DNA reads as TGTGCCAGCACCGAGGAGGGGGGCGCAGATACGCAGTATTTT. As protein: CASTEEGGADTQYF. Filled out from reference TRBV2 and TRBJ2-3, the complete variable domain reads EPEVTQTPSHQVTQMGQEVILRCVPISNHLYFYWYRQILGQKVEFLVSFYNNEISEKSEIFDDQFSVERPDGSNFTLKIRSTKLEDSAMYFCASTEEGGADTQYFGPGTRLTVL.

This clone was observed once. CDR3 protein: CASSQDQGNAARVEKLFF. The CDR3 bases are TGTGCCAGCAGCCAAGATCAGGGTAACGCCGCCCGGGTTGAAAAACTGTTTTTT. The chain carries TRBV4-2 and TRBJ1-4, with D tentatively TRBD1 (5 bases). Trimming stripped 0 bases from V and 7 bases from J, with 21 bases between. This CDR3 is 18 amino acids long. Germline-derived CDR1 and CDR2 are LGHNA and YNFKEQ.

This clone has just one count. The CDR3 DNA reads as TGTGCCAGCAGTGTTACAGGGGGAAGCACTGAAGCTTTCTTT. This translates into CASSVTGGSTEAFF. J is TRBJ1-1 and V is TRBV27; 8 bases map to TRBD1. The germline V gene has CDR1 MNHEY and CDR2 SMNVEV (reference sequence). The CDR3 consists of 14 residues. The ends lost 5 bases at V and 4 bases at J; junction bases unmatched: 6.

The CDR3 sequence is CASSESGTVNYGYTF. Here the CDR3 DNA reads TGTGCCAGCAGTGAATCCGGGACAGTAAACTATGGCTACACCTTC. The chain recombines TRBV25-1 with TRBJ1-2, with 7 bases fitting TRBD1. V gave up 1 base and J gave up 2 bases; unmatched junction bases: 4. CDR3 size: 15 residues. Germline CDR1 MGHDK, CDR2 SYGVNS.

This sequence joins TRBV11-2 and TRBJ1-4, with a tentative D call TRBD1 (5 bases). There are 15 residues in the CDR3. V lost 1 base and J lost 10, with 16 bases in between. Per germline, CDR1 SGHAT and CDR2 FQNNGV. The DNA of the CDR3 is TGTGCCAGCAGCTTAGGAGACCTCAGGGAAGGAAAACTGTTTTTT. Its protein is CASSLGDLREGKLFF.

The chain links TRBV5-1 to TRBJ2-2, with 8 bases identical to TRBD2. Germline values: CDR1 SGHRS, CDR2 YFSETQ. The J segment lost 3 bases and the V segment lost 0 bases, leaving 4 bases of the junction unmatched. The CDR3 contains 16 residues. This CDR3 reads CASSLVPGGDTGELFF. CDR3 nucleotide sequence: TGCGCCAGCAGCTTGGTTCCGGGAGGGGACACCGGGGAGCTGTTTTTT.

V usage is TRBV30 and J usage is TRBJ2-7, with no clear D. V was shortened by 0 bases and J by 3 bases, with 15 bases between the two germline ends. This CDR3 contains 15 residues. The germline V gene encodes CDR1 GTSNPN and CDR2 SVGIG (reference sequence). The CDR3 DNA reads as TGTGCCTGGAGTGTTGGGTGGCAGGTAAACTACGAGCAGTACTTC. This encodes CAWSVGWQVNYEQYF.

This chain connects TRBV5-4 to TRBJ2-7; 10 nucleotides agree with TRBD1. Germline CDR1 and CDR2: SGHNT and YYREEE (reference sequence). Trimming took 5 bases from V and 3 from J; bases not matched to a gene: 11. The length of the CDR3 is 16 residues. The CDR3, as DNA: TGTGCCAGCAGACGGACCGGGACAGGGGCTGTCTACGAGCAGTACTTC. Translated, it gives CASRRTGTGAVYEQYF.

The rearrangement uses TRBV5-4 and TRBJ1-2; possibly TRBD1 for D (5 bases). The ends were cut back, 4 bases at V and 1 base at J, with 11 bases in the middle. This CDR3 contains 14 residues. The germline V gene encodes CDR1 SGHNT and CDR2 YYREEE (reference sequence). The CDR3 bases are TGTGCCAGCAGCCCGGAGGGGTATAACTATGGCTACACCTTC. Amino acid sequence: CASSPEGYNYGYTF.

This chain links TRBV30 with TRBJ2-7, with D hard to call. Germline loops: CDR1 GTSNPN, CDR2 SVGIG (reference sequence). The CDR3 totals 13 residues. Trimming shortened V by 1 base and J by 7 bases, and 14 bases separated the two germline ends. CDR3 sequence reads: CAWSGTPEMEQYF. CDR3 nucleotide sequence: TGTGCCTGGAGTGGGACCCCAGAGATGGAGCAGTACTTC.

This chain joins TRBV29-1 and TRBJ2-3, with D tentatively TRBD2 (6 bases). Between the trimmed V and J ends, which lost 4 bases and 2 bases, there was a span of 13 bases. The CDR3 spans 14 residues. The germline V gene encodes CDR1 SQVTM and CDR2 ANQGSEA. The CDR3 here is CSVASGLITDTQYF. For the CDR3, the DNA is TGCAGCGTTGCCTCGGGACTCATCACAGATACGCAGTATTTT.

This chain connects TRBV9 to TRBJ2-7; a weak D match, TRBD2 (6 bases). The CDR3 length is 16 residues. Trimming cost V 4 bases and J 3 bases, with 20 bases left between them. Per germline, CDR1 SGDLS and CDR2 YYNGEE. In DNA form, the CDR3 reads TGTGCCAGCAGCCCTCGGGCTAGCGTAGGAGTCTACGAGCAGTACTTC. Encoded protein: CASSPRASVGVYEQYF.

The chain employs TRBV27 and TRBJ2-7; TRBD1 agrees at 9 bases. The CDR3 has 14 residues. With V trimmed by 6 bases and J by 6 bases, 9 bases remained unmatched. Germline assignment: CDR1 MNHEY and CDR2 SMNVEV (reference sequence). Here the CDR3 reads CASRWTGVSGEQYF. CDR3 nucleotides: TGTGCCAGCAGGTGGACAGGGGTATCAGGCGAGCAGTACTTC.

V is TRBV30 and J is TRBJ1-1; tentative D call: TRBD1 (6 bases). The V end lost 0 bases, the J end lost 7 bases, and 15 bases lay between the germline ends. Germline V gene lookup returns CDR1 GTSNPN and CDR2 SVGIG (reference sequence). The CDR3 has 14 amino acids. DNA of the CDR3: TGTGCCTGGAGTGTCCGTAGGGGGGTGGGTGAAGCTTTCTTT. Encoded protein: CAWSVRRGVGEAFF.

The chain carries TRBV15 and TRBJ1-6; D gene uncertain. Germline V CDR1 and CDR2: LNHNV, YYDKDF (reference sequence). The V gene lost 8 bases and the J gene lost 3 bases, with 11 bases spanning the gap. The CDR3 is 14 amino acids. The CDR3 protein is CATSGENYNSPLHF. CDR3 sequence (DNA): TGTGCCACCTCCGGGGAAAACTATAATTCACCCCTCCACTTT.

On this clone itself: This sample includes further DNA sequences coding for the same CDR3. This chain connects TRBV2 to TRBJ1-2; D may be TRBD1 (6 bases). This CDR3 has 12 residues. With 5 bases removed from V and 5 bases from J, the gap between germline ends came to 9 bases. Germline CDR1 is SNHLY and CDR2 is FYNNEI. In DNA, the CDR3 is TGTGCCAGCAGTTCCGGGACATATGGCTACACCTTC. Translated, it gives CASSSGTYGYTF.

This clone was found once. The gene calls are TRBV11-2 and TRBJ2-3, with 15 bases aligning to TRBD2. This CDR3 has 17 residues. Germline CDR1 SGHAT, CDR2 FQNNGV. The ends lost 1 base at V and 6 bases at J; junction bases unmatched: 5. CDR3 sequence (DNA): TGTGCCAGCAGCTTAGCGGGACTAGCGGGGGGCTGGGATACGCAGTATTTT. Translated, it gives CASSLAGLAGGWDTQYF. Based on the CDR3 plus reference TRBV11-2 and TRBJ2-3, the full variable domain is EAGVAQSPRYKIIEKRQSVAFWCNPISGHATLYWYQQILGQGPKLLIQFQNNGVVDDSQLPKDRFSAERLKGVDSTLKIQPAKLEDSAVYLCASSLAGLAGGWDTQYFGPGTRLTVL.

Only one count was recorded for this clone. This CDR3 reads CASSLSGLNSPLHF. CDR3 DNA: TGTGCCAGCAGTTTATCGGGATTGAATTCACCCCTCCACTTT. The chain has TRBV27 and TRBJ1-6; D gene unclear. The CDR3 runs to 14 residues. In germline, CDR1 is MNHEY, CDR2 SMNVEV (reference sequence). Trimming took off 0 bases at V and 7 bases at J, with 7 bases between the two ends.

The chain recombines TRBV5-4 with TRBJ2-7; perhaps TRBD1 as D (6 bases). Germline CDR1 is SGHNT and CDR2 is YYREEE (reference sequence). With 5 bases removed from V and 5 bases from J, the gap between germline ends came to 14 bases. The CDR3 loop spans 13 amino acids. The CDR3 DNA follows: TGTGCCAGCAGTCGACAGGATTGGAACGAGCAGTACTTC. Encoded protein: CASSRQDWNEQYF. The full variable domain, with the rest looked up from reference TRBV5-4 and TRBJ2-7, is ETGVTQSPTHLIKTRGQQVTLRCSSQSGHNTVSWYQQALGQGPQFIFQYYREEENGRGNFPPRFSGLQFPNYSSELNVNALELDDSALYLCASSRQDWNEQYFGPGTRLTVT.